The clone carrying this TCR beta chain occurred once. The data are from a study of control samples from healthy donors and cancer patients. The CDR3 spans 15 residues. Germline V lookup: CDR1 SEHNR, CDR2 FQNEAQ (reference sequence). The V gene end was trimmed by 5 bases and the J gene end by 1 base; junction bases not matched to a gene: 4. The data were produced by immunoSEQ multiplex PCR, yet TCRdb's version contains in-frame clones alone and is incomplete. The top ten hold 10% to 15% of the sample, which has some 150,000 clones, roughly 92% seen once. The gene calls are TRBV7-9 and TRBJ1-4, with 7 bases matching TRBD1. This TCR was sampled from a man aged 40-50 years in good health. The source material was blood. The CDR3, as DNA: TGTGCCAGCAGCCCAGGACAGGAAACTAATGAAAAACTGTTTTTT. Amino acids: CASSPGQETNEKLFF.